This T cell receptor beta chain derives from a study of blood T cell repertoires in COVID-19. The CDR3 runs to 14 residues. CDR1 is MNHNY, CDR2 SVGAGI, per germline (reference sequence). V dropped 6 bases and J dropped 9; count of bases not matched to a gene: 7. This clone was counted once. Authors' processing steps: Cell counts per sample came from amplifying reference gene primers. Clones were read by immunoSEQ multiplex PCR, and TCRdb kept only the in-frame ones, dropping some. V, J and clone size are taken as reported in that table, and D and trimming were inferred from the DNA itself. Counted here are approximately 110,000 clones, 75% to 90% occurring once; the ten biggest clones make up approximately 7%.

V is TRBV6-6 and J is TRBJ2-1, with TRBD1 matching over 11 bases. The source material was peripheral blood. This sequence originates from a woman aged 45-65 years with acute or convalescent COVID-19. CDR3 sequence (DNA): TGTGCCAGCAGGATGGACAGGGGGCTTAGTGAGCAGTTCTTC. Its protein is CASRMDRGLSEQFF.